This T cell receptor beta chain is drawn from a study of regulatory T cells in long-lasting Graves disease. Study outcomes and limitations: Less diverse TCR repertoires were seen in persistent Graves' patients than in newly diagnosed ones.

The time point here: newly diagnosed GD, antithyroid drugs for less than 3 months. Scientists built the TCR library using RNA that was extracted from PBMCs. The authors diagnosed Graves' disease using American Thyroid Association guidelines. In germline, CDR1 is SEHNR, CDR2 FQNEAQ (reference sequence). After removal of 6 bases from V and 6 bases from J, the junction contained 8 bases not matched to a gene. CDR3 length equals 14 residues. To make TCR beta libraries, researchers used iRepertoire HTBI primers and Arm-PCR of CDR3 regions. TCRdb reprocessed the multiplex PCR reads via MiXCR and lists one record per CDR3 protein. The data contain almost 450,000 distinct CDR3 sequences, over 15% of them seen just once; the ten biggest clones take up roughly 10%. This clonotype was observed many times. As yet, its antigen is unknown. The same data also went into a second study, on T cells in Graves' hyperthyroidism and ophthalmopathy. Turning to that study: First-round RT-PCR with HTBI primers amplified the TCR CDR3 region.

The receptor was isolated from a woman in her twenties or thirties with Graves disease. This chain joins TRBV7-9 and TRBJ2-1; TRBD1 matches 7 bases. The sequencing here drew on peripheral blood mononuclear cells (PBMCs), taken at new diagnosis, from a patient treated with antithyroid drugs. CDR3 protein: CASSSGQAVNEQFF. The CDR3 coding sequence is TGTGCCAGCAGTTCCGGACAGGCGGTCAATGAGCAGTTCTTC. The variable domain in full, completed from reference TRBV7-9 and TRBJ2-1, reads DTGVSQNPRHKITKRGQNVTFRCDPISEHNRLYWYRQTLGQGPEFLTYFQNEAQLEKSRLLSDRFSAERPKGSFSTLEIQRTEQGDSAMYLCASSSGQAVNEQFFGPGTRLTVL.